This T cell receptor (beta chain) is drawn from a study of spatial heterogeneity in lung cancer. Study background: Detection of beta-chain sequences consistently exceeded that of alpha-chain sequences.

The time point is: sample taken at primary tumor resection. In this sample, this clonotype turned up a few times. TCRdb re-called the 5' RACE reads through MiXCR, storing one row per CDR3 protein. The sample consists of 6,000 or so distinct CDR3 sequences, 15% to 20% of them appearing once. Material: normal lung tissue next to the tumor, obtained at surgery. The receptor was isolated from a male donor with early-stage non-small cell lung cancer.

The CDR3 coding sequence is TGTGCCAGTAGTGAGGACAGGGAGGGCGTTCAGTACTTC. Protein product: CASSEDREGVQYF. The chain links TRBV19 to TRBJ2-4; D may be TRBD1 (8 bases). Deletions cut 5 bases from V and 11 bases from J, with 16 bases between. Per germline, CDR1 LNHDA and CDR2 SQIVND (reference sequence). There are 13 residues in the CDR3.